This T cell receptor beta chain derives from a study of blood T cell repertoires in COVID-19. Study details: Spain, Italy and the United States supplied samples that represented acute and convalescent COVID-19.

The CDR3 is 16 residues long. The V and J ends lost 1 base and 4 bases, in that order; junction bases with no gene match: 6. CDR1 is SEHNR and CDR2 is FQNEAQ in the germline V gene (reference sequence). In the 2 weeks before study entry, exposed participants met a COVID-19 case, which was PCR-confirmed or clinician-diagnosed. In the authors' methods: Estimates of nucleated cell counts were drawn from the amplification of reference gene primers. Assay used: immunoSEQ multiplex PCR; TCRdb lists only in-frame clones, some missing. The DNA was the basis for D and trimming; V, J and clone size are from that table. This sample yields 200,000 to 250,000 clones, of which nearly 90% are seen a single time; about 16% belongs to the top ten.

The chain links TRBV7-9 to TRBJ2-4; 8 bases line up with TRBD1. The sequence came from a man aged 30 to 45 who had been exposed to COVID-19. Sequencing was performed on PBMCs or T cells enriched from blood (not recorded which). The chain's CDR3 is CASSLGRQGTKNIQYF. The CDR3 bases are TGTGCCAGCAGCTTAGGGAGACAGGGGACAAAAAACATTCAGTACTTC.